The clone carrying this TCR beta chain was counted many times. What it recognizes is unknown. The germline gene is not matched at one end of the junction; a read error may be the cause. These data are taken from a study of response to subunit inactivated influenza vaccine. Whole-study results and caveats: It was the authors' suggestion that each seasonal influenza vaccination recruits few new T cells.

Each CDR3 protein gets one entry after TCRdb re-called the RT-PCR reads with MiXCR. This table has more than 400,000 distinct CDR3 sequences, 6% to 9% appearing once. This clonotype originated in a man aged 45-69 years who received an inactivated influenza vaccine. The specimen was PBMCs from blood, collected around 2 years after vaccination.

As DNA, the CDR3 is TGTGCCAGCCGCTTTCTGGGCGCCGGGACCCAGTACTTC. It codes for CASRFLGAGTQYF. The chain has TRBV11-1 and TRBJ2-5; D is uncertain. The CDR3 sequence is 13 residues long. Per germline, CDR1 SGHAT and CDR2 FQDESV (reference sequence).